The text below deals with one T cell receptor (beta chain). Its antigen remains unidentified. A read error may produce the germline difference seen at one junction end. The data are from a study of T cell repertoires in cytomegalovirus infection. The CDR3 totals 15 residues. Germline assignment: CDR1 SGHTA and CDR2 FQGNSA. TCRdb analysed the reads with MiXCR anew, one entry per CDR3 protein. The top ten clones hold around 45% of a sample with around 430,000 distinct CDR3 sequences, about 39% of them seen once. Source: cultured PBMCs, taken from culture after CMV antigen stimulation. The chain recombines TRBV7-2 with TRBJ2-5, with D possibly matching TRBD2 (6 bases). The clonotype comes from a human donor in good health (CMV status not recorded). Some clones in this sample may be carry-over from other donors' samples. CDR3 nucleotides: TGTGCCAGCAGCCAAGCCGCGGGGTCCAAGGAGAGCCAGTACTTC. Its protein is CASSQAAGSKESQYF.